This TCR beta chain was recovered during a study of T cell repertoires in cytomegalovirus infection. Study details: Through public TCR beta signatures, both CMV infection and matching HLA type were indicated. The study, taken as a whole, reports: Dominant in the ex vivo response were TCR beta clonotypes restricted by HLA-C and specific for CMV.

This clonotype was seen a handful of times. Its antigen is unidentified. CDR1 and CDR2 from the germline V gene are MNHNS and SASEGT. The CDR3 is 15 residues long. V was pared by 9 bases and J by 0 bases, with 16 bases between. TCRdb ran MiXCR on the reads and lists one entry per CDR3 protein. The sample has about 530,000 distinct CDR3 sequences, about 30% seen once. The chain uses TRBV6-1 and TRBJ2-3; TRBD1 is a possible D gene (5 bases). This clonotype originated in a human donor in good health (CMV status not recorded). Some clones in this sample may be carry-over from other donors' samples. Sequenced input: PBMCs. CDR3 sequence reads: CASSAGQASTDTQYF. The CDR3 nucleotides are TGTGCCAGTTCCGCAGGGCAGGCTAGCACAGATACGCAGTATTTT.